This TCR beta chain was documented in a study of blood T cell repertoires in COVID-19. Study in general: T cells, B-cell-depleted T cells, or PBMCs provided the cDNA or gDNA that served as material.

Authors' data handling: For nucleated cells, counts were estimated from reference gene primer amplification. Assay: immunoSEQ multiplex PCR; the TCRdb copy retains only in-frame clones and omits some. That table furnishes V, J and clone size, whereas the DNA furnished D and trimming. The table has 65,000 to 85,000 clones, about 88% seen once. Looked up from germline, CDR1 is SGHKS and CDR2 is YYEKEE (reference sequence). This CDR3 has 16 residues. J gave up 8 bases and V 4 bases, and 13 bases lay outside the gene matches. Material for sequencing was peripheral blood. The chain links TRBV5-5 to TRBJ1-4; 8 bases agree with TRBD1. This TCR derives from a human donor in a cohort sampled during active COVID-19. CDR3 in amino acids: CASSLQDRGLTEKLFF. As DNA, the CDR3 is TGTGCCAGCAGCCTCCAAGACAGGGGTTTGACCGAAAAACTGTTTTTT.